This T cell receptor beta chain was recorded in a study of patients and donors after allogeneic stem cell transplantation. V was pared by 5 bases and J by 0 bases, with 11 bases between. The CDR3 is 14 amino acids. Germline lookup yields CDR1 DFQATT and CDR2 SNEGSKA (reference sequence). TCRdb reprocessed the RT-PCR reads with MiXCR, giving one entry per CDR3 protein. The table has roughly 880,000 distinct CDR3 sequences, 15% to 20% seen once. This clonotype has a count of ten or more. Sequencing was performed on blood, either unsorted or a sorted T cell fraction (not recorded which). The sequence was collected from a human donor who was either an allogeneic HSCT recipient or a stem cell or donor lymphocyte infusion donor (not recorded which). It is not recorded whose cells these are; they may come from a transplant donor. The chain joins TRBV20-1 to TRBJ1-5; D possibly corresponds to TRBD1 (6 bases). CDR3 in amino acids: CSASTGYSNQPQHF. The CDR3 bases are TGCAGTGCTTCGACAGGCTATAGCAATCAGCCCCAGCATTTT.